Described below is a single TCR beta chain sequence and its context. This entry is derived from a study of T-cell reconstitution after alpha-beta-depleted transplantation in children. CDR1 is SGHRS and CDR2 is YFSETQ in the germline V gene. CDR3 size: 21 residues. The V and J ends lost 4 bases and 7 bases, in that order; junction bases with no gene match: 21. Library preparation (for TCRbeta) was performed with unique molecular identifiers. In TCRdb, the PCR reads were re-called with MiXCR into one record per CDR3 protein. Counted here are about a million distinct CDR3 sequences, roughly 29% occurring once; the ten biggest clones make up 28%.

This rearrangement joins TRBV5-1 to TRBJ2-1; 15 bases agree with TRBD2. This receptor was taken from a boy in the first two years of life who had a stem cell transplant for SCID, so the T cells may come from the graft donor. This material consisted of PBMCs, mostly from graft donor cells, taken 360 days after TCRalphabeta/CD19-depleted stem cell transplant. DNA for the CDR3: TGCGCCAGCAGCCCCGGGACTAGCGGGGGGCCCTACCGAACTGCGTTTAATGAGCAGTTCTTC. It is translated as CASSPGTSGGPYRTAFNEQFF.